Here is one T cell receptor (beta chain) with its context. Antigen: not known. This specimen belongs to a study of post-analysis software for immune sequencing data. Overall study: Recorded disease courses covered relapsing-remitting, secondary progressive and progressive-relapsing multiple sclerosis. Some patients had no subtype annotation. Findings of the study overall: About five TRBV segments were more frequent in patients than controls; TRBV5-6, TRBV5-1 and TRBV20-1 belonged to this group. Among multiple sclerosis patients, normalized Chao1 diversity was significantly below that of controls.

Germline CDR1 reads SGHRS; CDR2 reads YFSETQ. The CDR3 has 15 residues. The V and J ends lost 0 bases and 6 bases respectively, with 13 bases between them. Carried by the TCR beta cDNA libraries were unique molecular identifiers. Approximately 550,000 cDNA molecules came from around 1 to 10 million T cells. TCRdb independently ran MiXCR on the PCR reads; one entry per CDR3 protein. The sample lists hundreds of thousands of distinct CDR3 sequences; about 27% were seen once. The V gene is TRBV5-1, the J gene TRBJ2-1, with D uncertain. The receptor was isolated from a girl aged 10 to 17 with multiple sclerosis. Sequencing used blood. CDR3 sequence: CASSLAGWVSNEQFF. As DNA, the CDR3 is TGCGCCAGCAGCTTGGCAGGCTGGGTAAGCAATGAGCAGTTCTTC.